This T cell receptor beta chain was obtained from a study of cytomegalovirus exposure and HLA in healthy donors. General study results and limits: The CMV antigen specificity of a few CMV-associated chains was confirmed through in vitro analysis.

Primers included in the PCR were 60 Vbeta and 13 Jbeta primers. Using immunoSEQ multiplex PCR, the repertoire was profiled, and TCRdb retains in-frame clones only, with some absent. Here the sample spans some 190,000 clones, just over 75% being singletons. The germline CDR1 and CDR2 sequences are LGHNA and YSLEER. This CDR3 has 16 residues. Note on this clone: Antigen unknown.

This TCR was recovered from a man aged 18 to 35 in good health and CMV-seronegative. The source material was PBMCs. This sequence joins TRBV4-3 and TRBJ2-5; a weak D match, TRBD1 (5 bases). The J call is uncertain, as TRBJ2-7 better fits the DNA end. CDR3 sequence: CASSQGFRDSSYEQYF. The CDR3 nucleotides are TGCGCCAGCAGCCAGGGGTTCAGGGATAGCTCCTACGAGCAGTACTTC.